The T cell receptor (beta chain) described here comes from a study of blood T cell repertoires in COVID-19. The assay was immunoSEQ multiplex PCR, and TCRdb's table has in-frame clones only and misses some. The sample holds under 85,000 clones, around 86% seen once. The CDR3 has 14 amino acids. Germline loops: CDR1 LGHDT, CDR2 YNNKEL (reference sequence). V shed 6 bases and J shed 2 bases, with 14 bases lying between them. This clone was observed a handful of times. The receptor was isolated from an elderly man with acute or convalescent COVID-19. Sequencing used peripheral blood. This chain links TRBV3-1 (or the pseudogene TRBV3-2) with TRBJ2-7; D gene ambiguous. CDR3 residues: CASRSSRLAYEQYF. DNA for the CDR3: TGTGCCAGCAGGTCCTCAAGACTGGCCTACGAGCAGTACTTC.